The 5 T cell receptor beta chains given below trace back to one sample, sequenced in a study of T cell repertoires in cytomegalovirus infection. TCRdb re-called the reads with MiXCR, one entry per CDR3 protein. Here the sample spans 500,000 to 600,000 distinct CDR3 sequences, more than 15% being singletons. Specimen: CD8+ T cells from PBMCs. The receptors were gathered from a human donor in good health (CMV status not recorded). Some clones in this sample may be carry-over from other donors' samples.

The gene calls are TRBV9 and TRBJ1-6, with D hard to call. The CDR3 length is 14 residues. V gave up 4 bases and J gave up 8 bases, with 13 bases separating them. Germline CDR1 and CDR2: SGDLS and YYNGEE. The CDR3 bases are TGTGCCAGCAGCTCGTGGGGTTTTGATTCACCCCTCCACTTT. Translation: CASSSWGFDSPLHF.

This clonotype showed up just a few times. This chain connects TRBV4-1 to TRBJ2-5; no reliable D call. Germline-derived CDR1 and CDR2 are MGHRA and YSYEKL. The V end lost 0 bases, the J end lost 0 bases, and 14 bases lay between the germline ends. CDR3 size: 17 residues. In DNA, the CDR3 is TGCGCCAGCAGCCAAGAGCCGGCTGGCGGCGACCAAGAGACCCAGTACTTC. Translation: CASSQEPAGGDQETQYF.

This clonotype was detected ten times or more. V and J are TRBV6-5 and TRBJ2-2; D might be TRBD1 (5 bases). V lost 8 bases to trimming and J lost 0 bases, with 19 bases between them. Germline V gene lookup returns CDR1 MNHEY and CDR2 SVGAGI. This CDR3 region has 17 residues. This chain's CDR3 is CASPLDSLSTNTGELFF. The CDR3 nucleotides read TGTGCCAGCCCTCTCGACAGCCTCTCGACGAACACCGGGGAGCTGTTTTTT.

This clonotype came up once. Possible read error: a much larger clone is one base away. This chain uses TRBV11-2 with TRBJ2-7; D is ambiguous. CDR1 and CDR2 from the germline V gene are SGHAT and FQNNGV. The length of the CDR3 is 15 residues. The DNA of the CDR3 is TGTGCCAGCAGCCGGGCGTTGGACGGATACTACAAGCAGTACTTC. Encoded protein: CASSRALDGYYKQYF. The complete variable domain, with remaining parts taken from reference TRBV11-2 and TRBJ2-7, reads EAGVAQSPRYKIIEKRQSVAFWCNPISGHATLYWYQQILGQGPKLLIQFQNNGVVDDSQLPKDRFSAERLKGVDSTLKIQPAKLEDSAVYLCASSRALDGYYKQYFGPGTRLTVT.

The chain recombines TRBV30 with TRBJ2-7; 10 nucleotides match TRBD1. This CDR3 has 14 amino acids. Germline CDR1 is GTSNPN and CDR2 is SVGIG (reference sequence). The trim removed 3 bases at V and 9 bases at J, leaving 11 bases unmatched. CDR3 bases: TGTGCCTGGAGAAGGGACAGGGGTGGATCCGTGCAGTACTTC. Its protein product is CAWRRDRGGSVQYF.